The rows below give T cell receptor beta chains drawn from one sample of a study of regulatory T cells in long-lasting Graves disease. MiXCR, applied by TCRdb to the multiplex PCR reads, yields one record per CDR3 protein. The sample contains some 420,000 distinct CDR3 sequences, 20% to 25% of which appear only once. Material: peripheral blood mononuclear cells (PBMCs), obtained when the disease was refractory, from a patient treated with antithyroid drugs. The receptors derive from a female donor with Graves disease. CDR3s include the opening cysteine and the closing phenylalanine or tryptophan. Fields, in order: D gene, clone size, J gene, V gene, CDR3 DNA, CDR3 protein. The D gene is left open where the match is weak. The size entry is marked missing in some rows and otherwise reads once, few, many or a size class.

>.|many|TRBJ1-6|TRBV7-2
TGTGCCAGCAGCTTAGGCCATCTCAGGGATTCACCCCTCCACTTT
CASSLGHLRDSPLHF
>.|.|TRBJ2-3|TRBV7-8
TGTGCCAGCAGCCGCGGGGTGGCAGATACGCAGTATTTT
CASSRGVADTQYF
>.|many|TRBJ2-5|TRBV29-1
TGCAGCGTTGAAGGGCAGGACGTCGTTGAGACCCAGTACTTC
CSVEGQDVVETQYF
>.|few|TRBJ1-1|TRBV20-1
TGCAGTGCTAGAGATTTGCCAGCCGCCCGTACTGAAGCTTTCTTT
CSARDLPAARTEAFF
>.|many|TRBJ1-5|TRBV7-2
TGTGCCAGCAGGGGCGGGGGCAATCAGCCCCAGCATTTT
CASRGGGNQPQHF
>.|many|TRBJ2-5|TRBV7-2
TGTGCCAGCAGCTTAGGCCCTGGCAACCAAGAGACCCAGTACTTC
CASSLGPGNQETQYF
>.|.|TRBJ2-1|TRBV12-3/TRBV12-4
TGTGCCAGCAGGCCCAGGGGAGGGTCCAATGAGCAGTTCTTC
CASRPRGGSNEQFF
>.|many|TRBJ2-7|TRBV28
TGTGCCAGCAGTTCACCCTTACAGGGTTACGAGCAGTACTTC
CASSSPLQGYEQYF
>TRBD1|few|TRBJ2-5|TRBV25-1
TGTGCCAGCACCGACATCTCAGGGGGTCCGGAGACCCAGTACTTC
CASTDISGGPETQYF
>.|.|TRBJ2-6|TRBV4-2
TGTGCCAGCAGCCAATCCCCAACTGGGGCCAACGTCCTGACTTTC
CASSQSPTGANVLTF
>TRBD2|few|TRBJ2-7|TRBV6-2/TRBV6-3
TGTGCCAGCAGTTACTCGACTAGCGGGGGTGCCTACGAGCAGTACTTC
CASSYSTSGGAYEQYF
>TRBD1|many|TRBJ1-2|TRBV12-3/TRBV12-4
TGTGCCAGCACACTACCTGGGACAGGCGGTGGCTACACCTTC
CASTLPGTGGGYTF
>TRBD2|few|TRBJ2-7|TRBV7-2
TGTGCCAGCAGCAGTCTAGCGGGAGTTGCGTACTTC
CASSSLAGVAYF
>.|.|TRBJ2-5|TRBV19
TGTGCTAGTAGTATTAACGGCGGATTGGAGACCCAGTACTTC
CASSINGGLETQYF
>.|.|TRBJ2-2|TRBV7-9
TGTGCCAGCAGCTTAGATGAGGACACCGGGGAGCTGTTTTTT
CASSLDEDTGELFF
>.|.|TRBJ2-7|TRBV28
TGTGCCAGCAGTTCCAGGGTTTCGAGCCCCTACGAGCAGTACTTC
CASSSRVSSPYEQYF
>.|many|TRBJ1-1|TRBV11-2
TGTGCCAGCAGCTCATACAGGATCCAGAACACTGAAGCTTTCTTT
CASSSYRIQNTEAFF
>.|few|TRBJ2-7|TRBV2
TGTGCCAGCAACGAAGCAGGCGAGCAGTACTTC
CASNEAGEQYF
>.|many|TRBJ2-7|TRBV20-1
TGCAGTGCTAGAGAGGCCAAGGAGGGAGGACTCTACGAGCAGTACTTC
CSAREAKEGGLYEQYF
>.|many|TRBJ2-7|TRBV28
TGTGCCAGCAGAACCGGACAGACCGAGCAGTACTTC
CASRTGQTEQYF
>.|many|TRBJ2-7|TRBV7-2
TGTGCCAGCAGCTTAGGGGACATGAGTACCTACGAGCAGTACTTC
CASSLGDMSTYEQYF
>.|once|TRBJ1-5|TRBV6-1
TGTGCCAGCACTGAACCCTTCGGGCGGACTGATCAGCCCCAGCATTTT
CASTEPFGRTDQPQHF
>TRBD1|.|TRBJ1-4|TRBV7-2
TGTGCCAGCAGCTTGGGGGACAGCCGAAATGAAAAACTGTTTTTT
CASSLGDSRNEKLFF
>TRBD2|.|TRBJ2-7|TRBV5-1
TGCGCCAGCAGCTCATCGGGAGGGTTCTACGAGCAGTACTTC
CASSSSGGFYEQYF
>.|.|TRBJ1-3|TRBV7-3
TGTGCCAGCAGCTCCAACAGGGTACGGGTCGGAAACACCATATATTTT
CASSSNRVRVGNTIYF
>.|.|TRBJ2-5|TRBV9
TGTGCCAGCAGCGCCCGAAGCTACCAAGAGACCCAGTACTTC
CASSARSYQETQYF
>TRBD1|.|TRBJ1-2|TRBV5-1
TGCGCCAGCAGCTTGGTAGGAGGACAGGGAGCTAACTATGGCTACACCTTC
CASSLVGGQGANYGYTF
>.|.|TRBJ2-1|TRBV2
TGTGCCAGCAGTCCCACTCCTAGGACCGAGCAGTTCTTC
CASSPTPRTEQFF
>.|.|TRBJ2-2|TRBV6-5
TGTGCCAGCAGTTCCCCCTTCGCGAACACCGGGGAGCTGTTTTTT
CASSSPFANTGELFF
>.|.|TRBJ1-1|TRBV6-1
TGTGCCAGCAGCCCCGAGGGGCGCAGCACTGGAGCTTTCTTT
CASSPEGRSTGAFF